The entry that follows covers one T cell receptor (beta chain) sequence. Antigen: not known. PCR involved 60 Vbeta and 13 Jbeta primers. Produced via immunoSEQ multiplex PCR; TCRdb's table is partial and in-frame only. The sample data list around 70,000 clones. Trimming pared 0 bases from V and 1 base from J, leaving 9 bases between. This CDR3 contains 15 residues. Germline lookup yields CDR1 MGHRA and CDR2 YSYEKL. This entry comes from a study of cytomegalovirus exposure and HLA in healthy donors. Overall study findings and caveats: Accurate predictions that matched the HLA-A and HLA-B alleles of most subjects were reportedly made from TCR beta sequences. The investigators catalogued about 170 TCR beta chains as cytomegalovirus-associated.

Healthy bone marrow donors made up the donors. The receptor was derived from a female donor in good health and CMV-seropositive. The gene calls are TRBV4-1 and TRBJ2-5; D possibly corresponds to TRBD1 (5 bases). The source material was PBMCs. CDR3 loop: CASSQERQTQETQYF. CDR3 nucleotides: TGCGCCAGCAGCCAAGAACGACAGACCCAAGAGACCCAGTACTTC.